This TCR beta chain was captured in a study of cytomegalovirus exposure and HLA in healthy donors (dated by TCRdb to 2016 to 2017). Notes on the research overall: An earlier analysis of about 530 of the donors reported about 280 Gb of sequence data and 100 million to 120 million unique TCR beta sequences obtained from approximately 180 million T cells. An early release that covered 640 HLA-typed donors contained approximately 300 gigabases of sequencing data and tens of millions of unique TCR sequences. Of the 300 to 400 genotyped donors, about 80% fell in the genetic ancestry cluster associated with self-reported Caucasian donors. The study aimed to test whether cataloging public T cell receptors could reveal signatures of past pathogen exposure. Using immunosequencing, the study profiled T cell repertoires from 550 to 750 subjects and related those repertoires to cytomegalovirus serostatus. Along with the approximately 600-subject first cohort, a separate validation cohort of over a hundred different subjects was used. To predict cytomegalovirus infection status, the study brought together high-throughput TCR immunosequencing, statistical association of individual TCRs with disease status, and machine learning. To study patterns of TCR occurrence, a later analysis re-analyzed previously published TCR beta repertoires from 600 to 750 donors and added high-resolution HLA genotyping. The later analysis used no new phenotypic data to find candidate immune exposures, relying instead on TCR beta sequences and their occurrence across donors. An earlier analysis of around 540 of the donors applied high-throughput TCR beta sequencing to assess whether each TCR beta V gene segment acted as functional or pseudogenic. Donor age, sex, ethnicity and CMV serostatus were compiled together with the repertoire data. Genome-wide SNP genotypes for about three fifths of the roughly 700 donors were used in a later genetic analysis, which treated that subset as a discovery cohort. All discovery cohort repertoires had been generated on a single sequencing platform. Class I and class II HLA loci were covered by the typing at four-digit resolution. The number of typed donors differed by locus: about 629-630 for A, B, C, DRB1 and DQB1; 500 to 550 for DQA1; fewer than 610 for DPA1; and about 450 for DPB1. Because of strong linkage in the cohort, roughly 5 DR-DQ haplotypes were treated as single units for association and clustering. Across about 380 genotyped donors of the cohort, an average of approximately 240,000 unique TCR beta nucleotide sequences per donor were sequenced, and approximately 19% of those sequences were non-productive.

In total, approximately 610 healthy bone marrow donors made up the cohort. At the time of sampling, every cohort member was nominally healthy, though immune exposures that went unrecorded were likely present. The donor tested CMV seropositive and was one of the 289 seropositive cohort members. Every donor gave a peripheral blood sample, and the peripheral blood mononuclear cells from that sample were used for TCR beta sequencing. The Qiagen DNeasy Blood Extraction Kit was used to extract genomic DNA from the blood cell samples. Concerning this clone itself: Its antigen remains unidentified. One junction end does not reproduce the germline sequence, and a read error may be involved.

The germline V gene (reference sequence) sets CDR1 to SSHAT and CDR2 to FNYEAQ. Its CDR3 holds 14 amino acids, cysteine through phenylalanine. Kept here is only the CDR3 DNA, which spans 42 bases and is read in frame from base 1. What the research found in general, with its limitations: In the study, approximately 160 TCR beta chains were listed as associated with cytomegalovirus. Three of the identified cytomegalovirus-associated TCR beta chains were confirmed in vitro to be specific for cytomegalovirus antigens. This cohort had only TCR beta chains sequenced, and the lack of alpha or paired-chain data limited which features could be detected. A further reported finding was that TCR beta sequences accurately predicted the HLA-A and HLA-B alleles for most subjects in the first cohort. A later analysis associated 16,951 TCR beta sequences with specific HLA alleles at a false discovery rate of 0.05. According to the authors, the approach could potentially be generalized to other disease states and immunological phenotypes. Correlated functional status among segregating V segments might be attributable to linkage disequilibrium, but an unknown experimental factor could not be ruled out. A later analysis found that most CMV-associated TCR beta chains appeared HLA-restricted, with HLA associations seemingly driven largely by CMV exposure. The presence/absence analyses assumed that sequencing depth was roughly uniform across donors, and that assumption may not be true. Most TCR sequences were observed very rarely across donors, whereas some public TCRs were present in many individuals. Around 16 rarely observed V segments, including chromosome 9 orphons, were excluded from the earlier analysis of approximately 500 of the donors because counts were too low. According to a later analysis, TCR association rates differed among HLA loci, with DRB1 alleles showing the most associated TCRs and HLA-C alleles showing the fewest. The only immune exposure information available for the cohort was CMV serostatus. In a later genetic analysis, fewer N-insertions in productive TCRs were reported among donors in an Asian-associated ancestry cluster than the roughly 710-donor mean. In a later genetic analysis, a missense DCLRE1C variant was associated with V-gene and J-gene trimming of TCR beta chains, and the association was replicated in an independent cohort. Because HLA typing was missing for some donors at each locus, association tests included only the typed subset. An earlier analysis of approximately 500 of the donors showed that most TCR beta V segments appeared in productive rearrangements either about 90% or about 30% of the time, which broadly matched IMGT annotations. Because the 87-base-pair reads could not distinguish some IMGT-functional V segments, including TRBV6-2 and TRBV6-3, those segments were excluded. In both the original and validation cohorts, the classifier was reported to diagnose cytomegalovirus status with high specificity and sensitivity. A later analysis found that HLA-associated TCR beta chains were more clonally expanded and had lower generation probabilities than equally common non-associated chains. Assigning TCR associations to individual alleles was difficult when HLA alleles, especially DR and DQ, strongly co-occurred. A cluster of highly shared sequence variants was judged likely to be a technical artifact of the sequencing pipeline. According to a later analysis, parvovirus B19, influenza, CMV and Epstein-Barr virus appeared linked to several top co-occurrence clusters.

Receptors were amplified or captured by the immunoSEQ multiplex PCR assay. For the multiplex PCR, a mixture combining 60 forward primers for TCR Vbeta segments and 13 reverse primers for TCR Jbeta segments was used. The CDR3 region of rearranged TCR beta genes was amplified from genomic DNA by a multiplex PCR assay. The amplified TCR beta libraries were sequenced on the Illumina HiSeq System as 87-base-pair reads. On the authors' methods: A later analysis tallied about 77 million unique TCR beta chains across the roughly 610 repertoires, and approximately 9.9 million of those chains were shared by two or more donors. Raw reads were error-corrected and collapsed into unique sequences by a nearest-neighbor algorithm in which closely related sequences were merged to remove PCR and sequencing errors. To assign V, D and J gene segments, CDR3 sequences were aligned to IMGT reference sequences. For a sequence to be retained, at least a six-nucleotide match to both a V gene segment and a J gene segment was required. A rearrangement was called productive if the CDR3 had no stop codons and remained in frame with V and J, and every other rearrangement was called non-productive. Following IMGT convention, CDR3 was defined as the stretch from the second conserved V-encoded cysteine up to the conserved J-encoded phenylalanine. The earlier analysis of 450 to 750 of the donors excluded any sequence lacking an unambiguous match to a single V gene segment. In an earlier analysis of several hundred of the donors, V segments were called functional above 56.7% productive rearrangements and were called segregating when the between-donor standard deviation exceeded 5%. A statistical classification framework was developed to diagnose cytomegalovirus status using the catalog of TCR beta chain sequences. In a later analysis, V and J genes were assigned by comparing TCR nucleotide sequences against IMGT/GENE-DB human TR gene sequences. The TCRdist pipeline was used in a later analysis to assign CDR3 sequences and most-parsimonious VDJ recombination scenarios. In a later analysis, each TCR beta chain was defined by its CDR3 amino acid sequence together with its V-gene family, and reads lacking a unique V-gene family were excluded. A later analysis removed roughly 590 highly shared, low-generation-probability nucleotide sequences to deal with suspected cross-contamination and a sequencing artifact. A later analysis calculated a clonal expansion index for each public chain from normalized within-repertoire ranks of inferred template counts. Generation probabilities in a later analysis came from a VDJ recombination model fitted to out-of-frame rearrangements, and those results were checked against IGoR. A later analysis scored TCR-TCR, TCR-HLA and TCR-CMV co-occurrence with hypergeometric tests, applying a repertoire-size bias correction to TCR pairs. A later analysis estimated false discovery rates by permuting HLA or CMV assignments 20 times. In a later analysis, co-occurring TCRs were grouped with DBSCAN, and TCRdist sequence similarity was added when clustering was performed within HLA-allele-positive subsets. Co-occurrence clustering excluded repertoires with fewer than 30,000 or more than 120,000 public chains, plus five with anomalous nucleotide sharing. TCRdb took over this immuneACCESS table, retaining in-frame rearrangements with V and J assigned. Such tables are incomplete; in checked studies, under half of the missing clones stem from an unresolved V gene, and the remainder is unexplained. Clone size and V and J calls were adopted from that table, with D and trimming inferred from the DNA. For this sample the table gives some 250,000 clones, of which 82% were detected only once. The top ten hold 5% to 6.5% of the sample.

The receptor was isolated from a woman in her forties in good health and CMV-seropositive. The source material was PBMCs. Rearrangement joined TRBV7-7 to TRBJ2-3, and 10 junction bases match TRBD1. For the CDR3, the sequence is CASSTGTGEDTQYF. The DNA sequence is as follows: TGTGCTAGCAGTACCGGGACAGGGGAAGATACGCAGTATTTT.